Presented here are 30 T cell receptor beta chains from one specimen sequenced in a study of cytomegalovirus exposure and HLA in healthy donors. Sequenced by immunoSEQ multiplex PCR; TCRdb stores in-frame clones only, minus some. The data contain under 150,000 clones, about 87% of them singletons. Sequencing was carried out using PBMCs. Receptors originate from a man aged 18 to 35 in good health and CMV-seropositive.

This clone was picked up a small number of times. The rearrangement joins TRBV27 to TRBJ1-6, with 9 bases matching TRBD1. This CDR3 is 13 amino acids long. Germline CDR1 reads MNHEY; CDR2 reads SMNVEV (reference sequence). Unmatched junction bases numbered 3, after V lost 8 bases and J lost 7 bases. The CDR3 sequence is CASPGTGNSPLHF. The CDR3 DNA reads TGTGCCAGCCCCGGGACAGGGAATTCACCCCTCCACTTT.

The CDR3 spells CASSLQSFGGTNEKLFF. The CDR3, as DNA: TGTGCCAGCAGTCTACAATCGTTTGGAGGCACTAATGAAAAACTGTTTTTT. This chain uses TRBV27 with TRBJ1-4; the D is unclear. V shed 5 bases and J shed 2 bases, with 18 bases lying between them. The CDR3 loop spans 17 amino acids. Germline V gives CDR1 MNHEY, CDR2 SMNVEV (reference sequence).

The CDR3 region is CASSERGRTGELFF. CDR3 DNA: TGTGCCAGCAGTGAGCGGGGTCGGACCGGGGAGCTGTTTTTT. The V call is TRBV2, the J call TRBJ2-2; D is possibly TRBD2 (6 bases). This CDR3 contains 14 residues. From germline, CDR1 is SNHLY and CDR2 FYNNEI. Trimming stripped 3 bases from V and 5 bases from J, with 10 bases between. The complete variable domain, with remaining parts taken from reference TRBV2 and TRBJ2-2, reads EPEVTQTPSHQVTQMGQEVILRCVPISNHLYFYWYRQILGQKVEFLVSFYNNEISEKSEIFDDQFSVERPDGSNFTLKIRSTKLEDSAMYFCASSERGRTGELFFGEGSRLTVL.

The CDR3 DNA sequence: TGTGCCAGCACTCCGACTGTTTACACCGGGGAGCTGTTTTTT. Amino acids: CASTPTVYTGELFF. This chain joins TRBV27 and TRBJ2-2; D gene unclear. This CDR3 region has 14 residues. V was clipped by 7 bases and J by 3 bases, with 12 bases between them. Germline CDR1 reads MNHEY; CDR2 reads SMNVEV (reference sequence).

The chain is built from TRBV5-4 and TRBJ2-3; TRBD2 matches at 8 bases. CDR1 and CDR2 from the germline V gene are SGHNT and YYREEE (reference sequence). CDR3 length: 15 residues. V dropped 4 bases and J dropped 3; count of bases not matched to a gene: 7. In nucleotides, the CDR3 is TGTGCCAGCAGCGCAGCGGGGACTAGAACAGATACGCAGTATTTT. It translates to CASSAAGTRTDTQYF.

The CDR3 sequence: CASSSSAPTSGGLETQYF. DNA of the CDR3: TGTGCCAGCAGCTCCTCAGCCCCGACTAGCGGGGGACTGGAGACCCAGTACTTC. The rearrangement links TRBV7-3 to TRBJ2-5, with 12 positions matching TRBD2. This CDR3 has 18 amino acids. Germline V gives CDR1 SGHTA, CDR2 FQGTGA. With V trimmed by 4 bases and J by 5 bases, 14 bases remained unmatched.

CDR3 bases: TGTGCCAGCTCACCACAGGTGGGACAGAACACTGAAGCTTTCTTT. It translates to CASSPQVGQNTEAFF. The genes are TRBV18 and TRBJ1-1; D might be TRBD1 (6 bases). The V end lost 1 base, the J end lost 1 base, and 10 bases lay between the germline ends. The CDR3 length is 15 residues. Germline V gene lookup returns CDR1 KGHSH and CDR2 LQKENI.

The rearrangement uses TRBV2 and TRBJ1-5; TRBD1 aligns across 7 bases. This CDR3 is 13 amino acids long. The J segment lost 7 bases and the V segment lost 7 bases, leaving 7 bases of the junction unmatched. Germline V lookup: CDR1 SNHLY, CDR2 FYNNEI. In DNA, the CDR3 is TGTGCCAGCAAGGCTAGGACAGGCCAGCCCCAGCATTTT. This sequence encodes CASKARTGQPQHF.

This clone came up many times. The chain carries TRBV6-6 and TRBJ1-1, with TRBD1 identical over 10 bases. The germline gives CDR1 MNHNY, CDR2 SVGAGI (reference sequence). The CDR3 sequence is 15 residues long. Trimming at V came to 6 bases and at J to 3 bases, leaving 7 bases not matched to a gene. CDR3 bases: TGTGCCAGCAGAGCGAGGACAGGGGGGGACACTGAAGCTTTCTTT. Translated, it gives CASRARTGGDTEAFF.

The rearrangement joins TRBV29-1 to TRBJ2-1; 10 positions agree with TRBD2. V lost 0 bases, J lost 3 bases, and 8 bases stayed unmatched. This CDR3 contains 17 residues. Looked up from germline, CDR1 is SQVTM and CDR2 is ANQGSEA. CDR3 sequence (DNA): TGCAGCGTTGAAGATCGAGCGGGAGGGGTCTACTACAATGAGCAGTTCTTC. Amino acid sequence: CSVEDRAGGVYYNEQFF.

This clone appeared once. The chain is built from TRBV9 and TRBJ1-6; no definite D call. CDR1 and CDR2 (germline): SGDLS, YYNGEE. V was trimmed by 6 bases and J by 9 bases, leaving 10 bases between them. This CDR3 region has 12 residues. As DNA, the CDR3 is TGTGCCAGCAACCTTGGGAGTTCACCCCTCCACTTT. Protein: CASNLGSSPLHF.

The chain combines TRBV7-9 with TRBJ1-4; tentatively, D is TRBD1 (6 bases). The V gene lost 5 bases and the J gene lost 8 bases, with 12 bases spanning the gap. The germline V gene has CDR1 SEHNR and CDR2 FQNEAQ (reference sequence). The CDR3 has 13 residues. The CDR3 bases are TGTGCCAGCAGCCCCTCCAGGGGAGAAAAACTGTTTTTT. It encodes CASSPSRGEKLFF.

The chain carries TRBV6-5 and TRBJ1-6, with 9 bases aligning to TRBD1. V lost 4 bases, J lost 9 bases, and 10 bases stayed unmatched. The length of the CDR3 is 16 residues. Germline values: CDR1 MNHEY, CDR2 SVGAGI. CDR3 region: CASSSYRGRMGSPLHF. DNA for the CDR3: TGTGCCAGCAGTTCGTACAGGGGGCGTATGGGTTCACCCCTCCACTTT.

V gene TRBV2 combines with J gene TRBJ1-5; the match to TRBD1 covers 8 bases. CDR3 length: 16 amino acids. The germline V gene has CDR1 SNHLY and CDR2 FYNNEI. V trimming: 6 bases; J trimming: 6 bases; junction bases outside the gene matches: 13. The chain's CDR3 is CASSPRDRQKTQPQHF. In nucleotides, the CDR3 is TGTGCCAGCAGCCCTAGGGACAGGCAAAAGACTCAGCCCCAGCATTTT. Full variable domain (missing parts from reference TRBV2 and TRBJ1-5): EPEVTQTPSHQVTQMGQEVILRCVPISNHLYFYWYRQILGQKVEFLVSFYNNEISEKSEIFDDQFSVERPDGSNFTLKIRSTKLEDSAMYFCASSPRDRQKTQPQHFGDGTRLSIL.

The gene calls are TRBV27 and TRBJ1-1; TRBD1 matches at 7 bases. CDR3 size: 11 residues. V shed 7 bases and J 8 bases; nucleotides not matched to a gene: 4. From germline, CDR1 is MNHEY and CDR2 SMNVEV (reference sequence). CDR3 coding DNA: TGTGCCAGCATAGGGGGCACGGAAGCTTTCTTT. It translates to CASIGGTEAFF.

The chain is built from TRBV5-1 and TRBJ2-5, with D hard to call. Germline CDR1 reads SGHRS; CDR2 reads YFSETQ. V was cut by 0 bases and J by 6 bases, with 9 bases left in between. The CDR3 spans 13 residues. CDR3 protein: CASSLGSWQTQYF. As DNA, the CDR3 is TGCGCCAGCAGCTTGGGGTCATGGCAGACCCAGTACTTC.

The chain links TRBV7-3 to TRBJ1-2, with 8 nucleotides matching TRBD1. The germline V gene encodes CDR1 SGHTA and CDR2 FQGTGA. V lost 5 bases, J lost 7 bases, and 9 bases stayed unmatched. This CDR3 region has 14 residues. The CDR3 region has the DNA TGTGCCAGCAGCCCCCAGGGGGCTCGGGGTGGCTACACCTTC. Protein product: CASSPQGARGGYTF. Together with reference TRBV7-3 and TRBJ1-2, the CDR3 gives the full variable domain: GAGVSQTPSNKVTEKGKYVELRCDPISGHTALYWYRQSLGQGPEFLIYFQGTGAADDSGLPNDRFFAVRPEGSVSTLKIQRTERGDSAVYLCASSPQGARGGYTFGSGTRLTVV.

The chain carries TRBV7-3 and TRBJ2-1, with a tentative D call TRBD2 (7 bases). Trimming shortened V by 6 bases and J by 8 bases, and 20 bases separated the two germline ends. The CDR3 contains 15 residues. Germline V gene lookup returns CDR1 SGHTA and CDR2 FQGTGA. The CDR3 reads CASSSSSGRGHEQFF. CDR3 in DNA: TGTGCCAGCAGTTCCTCGAGCGGGCGGGGGCATGAGCAGTTCTTC.

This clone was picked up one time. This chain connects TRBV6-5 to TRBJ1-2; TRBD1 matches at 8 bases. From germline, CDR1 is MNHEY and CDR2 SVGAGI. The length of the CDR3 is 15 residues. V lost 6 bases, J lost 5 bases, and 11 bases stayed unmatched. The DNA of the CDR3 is TGTGCCAGCAGACAGGGGGGATCTTTTTTGTATGGCTACACCTTC. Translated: CASRQGGSFLYGYTF.

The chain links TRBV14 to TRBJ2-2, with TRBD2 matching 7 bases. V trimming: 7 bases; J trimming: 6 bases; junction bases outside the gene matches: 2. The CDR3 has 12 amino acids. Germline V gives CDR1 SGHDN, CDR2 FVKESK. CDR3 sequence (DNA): TGTGCCAGCAAACGGGAGGCCGGGGAGCTGTTTTTT. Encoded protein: CASKREAGELFF.

The CDR3 sequence: CTSSPGASGSSYNEQFF. In nucleotides, the CDR3 is TGCACCAGCAGCCCCGGGGCTAGCGGGAGCTCCTACAATGAGCAGTTCTTC. The chain employs TRBV1 and TRBJ2-1; the table gives TRBD2 as D, unverified against the DNA. TRBV1 corresponds to a pseudogene. The CDR3 covers 17 residues.

The CDR3: CATPGQGLNGYTF. The CDR3 coding sequence is TGTGCCACTCCGGGGCAGGGGTTGAATGGCTACACCTTC. J is TRBJ1-2 and V is TRBV10-3; D might be TRBD1 (6 bases). V lost 10 bases, J lost 6 bases, and 18 bases lay in between. CDR1 and CDR2 (germline): ENHRY, SYGVKD. The CDR3 totals 13 residues.

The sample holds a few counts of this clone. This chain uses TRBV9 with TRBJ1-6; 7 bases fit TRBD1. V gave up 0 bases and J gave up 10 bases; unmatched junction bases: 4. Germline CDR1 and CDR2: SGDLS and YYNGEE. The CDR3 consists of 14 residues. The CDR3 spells CASSVGDSGSPLHF. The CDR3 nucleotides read TGTGCCAGCAGCGTAGGGGACAGTGGCTCACCCCTCCACTTT.

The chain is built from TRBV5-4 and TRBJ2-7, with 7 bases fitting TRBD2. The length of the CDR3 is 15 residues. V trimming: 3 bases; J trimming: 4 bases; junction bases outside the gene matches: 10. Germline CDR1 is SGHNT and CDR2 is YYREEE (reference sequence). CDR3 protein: CASSWDPRGSYEQYF. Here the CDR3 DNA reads TGTGCCAGCAGCTGGGACCCGCGGGGGAGTTACGAGCAGTACTTC.

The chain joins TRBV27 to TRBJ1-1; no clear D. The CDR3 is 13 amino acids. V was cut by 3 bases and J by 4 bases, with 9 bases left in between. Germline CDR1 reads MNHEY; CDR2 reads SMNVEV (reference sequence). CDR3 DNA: TGTGCCAGCAGTTTCCGCCGGGGCACTGAAGCTTTCTTT. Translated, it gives CASSFRRGTEAFF.

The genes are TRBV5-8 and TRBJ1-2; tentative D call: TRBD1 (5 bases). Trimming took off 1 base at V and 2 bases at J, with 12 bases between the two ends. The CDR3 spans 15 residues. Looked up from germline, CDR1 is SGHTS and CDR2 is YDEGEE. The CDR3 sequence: CASSLSDTINYGYTF. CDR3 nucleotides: TGTGCCAGCAGCTTGTCGGACACCATAAACTATGGCTACACCTTC.

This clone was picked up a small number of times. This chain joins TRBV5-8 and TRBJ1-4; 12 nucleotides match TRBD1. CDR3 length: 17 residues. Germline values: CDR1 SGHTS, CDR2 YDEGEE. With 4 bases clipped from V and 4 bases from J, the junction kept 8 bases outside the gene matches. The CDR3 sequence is CASSPGQGAFVNEKLFF. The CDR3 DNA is TGTGCCAGCAGCCCGGGACAGGGGGCCTTTGTTAATGAAAAACTGTTTTTT.

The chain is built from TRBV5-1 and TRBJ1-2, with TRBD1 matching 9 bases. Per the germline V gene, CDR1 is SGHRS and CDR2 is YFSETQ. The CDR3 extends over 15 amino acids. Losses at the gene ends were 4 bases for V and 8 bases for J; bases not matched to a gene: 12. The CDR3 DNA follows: TGCGCCAGCAGCCCAGGACAGGGGATGGTTAGCGGCTACACCTTC. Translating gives CASSPGQGMVSGYTF.

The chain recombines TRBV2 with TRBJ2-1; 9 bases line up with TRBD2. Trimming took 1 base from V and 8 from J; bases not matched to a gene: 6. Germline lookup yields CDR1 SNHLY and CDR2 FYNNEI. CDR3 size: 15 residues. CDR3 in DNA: TGTGCCAGCAGTGAAGGTCTAGCGGGAAGGGATGAGCAGTTCTTC. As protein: CASSEGLAGRDEQFF. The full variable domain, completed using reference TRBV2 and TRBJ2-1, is EPEVTQTPSHQVTQMGQEVILRCVPISNHLYFYWYRQILGQKVEFLVSFYNNEISEKSEIFDDQFSVERPDGSNFTLKIRSTKLEDSAMYFCASSEGLAGRDEQFFGPGTRLTVL.

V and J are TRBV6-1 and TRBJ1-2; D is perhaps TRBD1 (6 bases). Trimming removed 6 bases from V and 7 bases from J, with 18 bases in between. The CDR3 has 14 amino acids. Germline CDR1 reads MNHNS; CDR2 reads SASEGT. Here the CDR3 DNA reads TGTGCCAGCAGATCCGGACAGCAGTCTTTTGGCTACACCTTC. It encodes CASRSGQQSFGYTF.